This record looks at one T cell receptor beta chain sequence and its context. The data were taken from a study of identical twins. With template switching, a universal primer site was added, and the cDNA carried unique molecular identifiers. TCRdb processed the 5' RACE reads anew with MiXCR; each CDR3 protein has one entry. This table holds hundreds of thousands of distinct CDR3 sequences, about 24% found once. Germline trimming cut 7 bases from V and 9 bases from J; bases unmatched to any gene: 17. Germline V lookup: CDR1 SGHRS, CDR2 YFSETQ. CDR3 length equals 16 residues. This sample was also put to use in a study of T cells expressing NK-cell markers.

The chain recombines TRBV5-1 with TRBJ2-2; 8 bases are shared with TRBD1. Material for sequencing was CD4+ T cells sorted from blood. The receptor comes from a woman younger than 35 in good health. CDR3 loop: CASRPVFRGPSWELFF. CDR3 DNA sequence: TGCGCCAGCCGTCCCGTTTTCAGGGGGCCCTCCTGGGAGCTGTTTTTT.